This is a list of T cell receptor beta chains from one sample in a study of T cells after yellow fever vaccination. TCRdb recomputed calls from the 5' RACE reads with MiXCR, one row per CDR3 protein. The table lists 450,000 to 650,000 distinct CDR3 sequences, just over 20% of them singletons. The specimen was PBMCs, collected about 20 days after the first yellow fever vaccination. All receptors come from a man younger than 30 who received the YFV17D yellow fever vaccine. CDR3s include the opening cysteine and the closing phenylalanine or tryptophan. A D gene is named only where the DNA matches it firmly. Expanded clones are given a class, and other clones once, few, many or no size at all.

CDR3: CSGRGGNTGELFF; DNA: TGCAGCGGCAGGGGAGGTAACACCGGGGAGCTGTTTTTT; size: few; D: NA; V: TRBV29-1; J: TRBJ2-2
CDR3: CASTQTGSGANVLTF; DNA: TGTGCCAGCACCCAGACAGGCTCTGGGGCCAACGTCCTGACTTTC; size: few; D: NA; V: TRBV6-2/TRBV6-3; J: TRBJ2-6
CDR3: CASSPGMMGTEAFF; DNA: TGTGCCAGCAGCCCAGGGATGATGGGAACTGAAGCTTTCTTT; size: NA; D: NA; V: TRBV6-2/TRBV6-3; J: TRBJ1-1
CDR3: CASSLDSVGGDYGYTF; DNA: TGTGCCAGCAGCTTAGACTCCGTAGGGGGGGACTATGGCTACACCTTC; size: NA; D: NA; V: TRBV7-2; J: TRBJ1-2
CDR3: CASSFPDRGWEQYF; DNA: TGTGCCAGCAGCTTCCCGGACAGGGGATGGGAGCAGTACTTC; size: few; D: TRBD1; V: TRBV7-2; J: TRBJ2-7
CDR3: CASRSPGGNEKLFF; DNA: TGCGCCAGCAGGTCTCCAGGGGGTAATGAAAAACTGTTTTTT; size: few; D: TRBD1; V: TRBV5-1; J: TRBJ1-4
CDR3: CASNFRERVETQYF; DNA: TGTGCCAGCAATTTCAGGGAGAGGGTAGAGACCCAGTACTTC; size: NA; D: NA; V: TRBV7-2; J: TRBJ2-5
CDR3: CASSLLTSGRTQYF; DNA: TGTGCCAGCAGTTTATTGACAAGTGGCCGGACCCAGTACTTC; size: NA; D: NA; V: TRBV28; J: TRBJ2-5
CDR3: CASSFSTSGGFEQFF; DNA: TGTGCCAGCAGTTTTTCGACTAGCGGGGGGTTCGAGCAGTTCTTC; size: NA; D: TRBD2; V: TRBV28; J: TRBJ2-1
CDR3: CASSYSKLRDGYTF; DNA: TGTGCCAGCAGTTACTCGAAACTGAGGGATGGCTACACCTTC; size: NA; D: NA; V: TRBV6-5; J: TRBJ1-2
CDR3: CASSQDWMGEVQETQYF; DNA: TGCGCCAGCAGCCAAGATTGGATGGGGGAAGTTCAAGAGACCCAGTACTTC; size: few; D: NA; V: TRBV4-3; J: TRBJ2-5
CDR3: CSATRGGILAFF; DNA: TGCAGTGCTACCCGGGGCGGGATTCTTGCTTTCTTT; size: NA; D: NA; V: TRBV20-1; J: TRBJ1-1
CDR3: CASSWRDGNYGYTF; DNA: TGTGCCAGCAGCTGGAGGGACGGAAACTATGGCTACACCTTC; size: few; D: NA; V: TRBV7-9; J: TRBJ1-2
CDR3: CATSDPTLRTYNEQFF; DNA: TGTGCTACCAGTGATCCCACCCTGCGGACCTACAATGAGCAGTTCTTC; size: NA; D: NA; V: TRBV24-1; J: TRBJ2-1
CDR3: CASSPLSRSTEAFF; DNA: TGTGCCAGCAGCCCACTCAGCCGGTCAACCGAAGCTTTCTTT; size: few; D: NA; V: TRBV6-1; J: TRBJ1-1
CDR3: CSARRVFAYEQYF; DNA: TGCAGTGCTAGGCGGGTGTTCGCCTACGAGCAGTACTTC; size: once; D: NA; V: TRBV20-1; J: TRBJ2-7
CDR3: CASSREPGINEKLFF; DNA: TGCGCCAGCAGCCGGGAACCGGGAATCAATGAAAAACTGTTTTTT; size: NA; D: NA; V: TRBV4-1; J: TRBJ1-4
CDR3: CASSLGSGGTYEQYF; DNA: TGCGCCAGCAGCTTGGGGAGCGGGGGTACCTACGAGCAGTACTTC; size: few; D: TRBD2; V: TRBV5-1; J: TRBJ2-7
CDR3: CASGEGSSYNEQFF; DNA: TGCGCCAGCGGGGAGGGGAGCTCCTACAATGAGCAGTTCTTC; size: few; D: TRBD2; V: TRBV5-1; J: TRBJ2-1
CDR3: CASSLALGTNYGYTF; DNA: TGTGCCAGCAGTTTAGCGCTCGGAACTAACTATGGCTACACCTTC; size: NA; D: NA; V: TRBV12-3/TRBV12-4; J: TRBJ1-2
CDR3: CASSEYDRGNYGYTF; DNA: TGCGCCAGCAGTGAATACGACAGGGGGAACTATGGCTACACCTTC; size: NA; D: TRBD1; V: TRBV10-2; J: TRBJ1-2
CDR3: CASSLFYGDTQYF; DNA: TGTGCCAGCAGCTTATTCTACGGAGATACGCAGTATTTT; size: few; D: NA; V: TRBV7-6; J: TRBJ2-3
CDR3: CASSSDRGKTQYF; DNA: TGTGCCAGCAGCTCAGACAGGGGAAAGACCCAGTACTTC; size: NA; D: TRBD1; V: TRBV13; J: TRBJ2-5
CDR3: CASSLEGLNSGNTIYF; DNA: TGCGCCAGCAGCTTGGAGGGACTAAACTCTGGAAACACCATATATTTT; size: NA; D: NA; V: TRBV5-1; J: TRBJ1-3
CDR3: CASSPRTGADETQYF; DNA: TGTGCCAGCTCACCTAGGACAGGGGCGGACGAGACCCAGTACTTC; size: NA; D: TRBD1; V: TRBV18; J: TRBJ2-5
CDR3: CASSAEGTEAFF; DNA: TGTGCCAGCAGTGCTGAGGGGACTGAAGCTTTCTTT; size: few; D: NA; V: TRBV7-9; J: TRBJ1-1
CDR3: CASSLLGLRKGETQYF; DNA: TGTGCCAGCAGTTTATTGGGACTACGGAAGGGAGAGACCCAGTACTTC; size: NA; D: TRBD2; V: TRBV12-3/TRBV12-4; J: TRBJ2-5
CDR3: CASRLDRGGEQYF; DNA: TGTGCCAGCAGATTGGACAGGGGGGGCGAGCAGTACTTC; size: few; D: TRBD1; V: TRBV6-6; J: TRBJ2-7
CDR3: CASSLDGHGGPGEAFF; DNA: TGCGCCAGCAGCTTGGATGGGCATGGGGGGCCAGGTGAAGCTTTCTTT; size: few; D: NA; V: TRBV5-1; J: TRBJ1-1
CDR3: CASSPWNSYEQYF; DNA: TGTGCCAGCTCACCTTGGAACTCCTACGAGCAGTACTTC; size: NA; D: NA; V: TRBV18; J: TRBJ2-7
CDR3: CASSYSMADNEKLFF; DNA: TGTGCCAGCAGTTACTCGATGGCGGATAATGAAAAACTGTTTTTT; size: NA; D: NA; V: TRBV6-5; J: TRBJ1-4
CDR3: CSAFNYAERQETQYF; DNA: TGCAGTGCCTTTAACTACGCCGAACGACAAGAGACCCAGTACTTC; size: NA; D: NA; V: TRBV20-1; J: TRBJ2-5
CDR3: CASSQVRGNLAKNIQYF; DNA: TGTGCCAGCAGCCAAGTACGAGGAAACCTAGCCAAAAACATTCAGTACTTC; size: NA; D: NA; V: TRBV3-1; J: TRBJ2-4
CDR3: CASSNPAGGNEQFF; DNA: TGCGCCAGCAGCAACCCGGCGGGGGGGAATGAGCAGTTCTTC; size: NA; D: TRBD2; V: TRBV5-1; J: TRBJ2-1
CDR3: CASTFNGGLNTEAFF; DNA: TGCGCCAGCACCTTCAACGGGGGCTTGAACACTGAAGCTTTCTTT; size: NA; D: NA; V: TRBV5-1; J: TRBJ1-1
CDR3: CASSPGGGTQYF; DNA: TGTGCCAGCAGTCCAGGGGGCGGTACGCAGTATTTT; size: NA; D: TRBD1; V: TRBV3-1; J: TRBJ2-3
CDR3: CASSGDNNAKNIQYF; DNA: TGTGCCAGCAGCGGGGACAACAACGCCAAAAACATTCAGTACTTC; size: few; D: NA; V: TRBV2; J: TRBJ2-4
CDR3: CASSQGGLLQETQYF; DNA: TGTGCCAGCAGTCAGGGGGGTCTACTCCAAGAGACCCAGTACTTC; size: once; D: NA; V: TRBV6-1; J: TRBJ2-5
CDR3: CASSRLGGYEQYF; DNA: TGCGCCAGCTCCCGGCTCGGGGGGTACGAGCAGTACTTC; size: few; D: TRBD2; V: TRBV5-1; J: TRBJ2-7
CDR3: CASSISTPREKTQYF; DNA: TGCGCCAGCAGCATCAGTACCCCCCGGGAAAAGACCCAGTACTTC; size: NA; D: NA; V: TRBV5-1; J: TRBJ2-5
CDR3: CASRGADINQPQHF; DNA: TGCGCCAGCAGGGGGGCCGATATCAATCAGCCCCAGCATTTT; size: few; D: NA; V: TRBV4-1; J: TRBJ1-5
CDR3: CASSTPSWRGDEQFF; DNA: TGTGCCAGCAGCACTCCGTCTTGGCGGGGCGATGAGCAGTTCTTC; size: NA; D: NA; V: TRBV7-6; J: TRBJ2-1
CDR3: CASTMRTGNTEAFF; DNA: TGTGCCAGCACCATGAGGACAGGGAACACTGAAGCTTTCTTT; size: many; D: TRBD1; V: TRBV7-2; J: TRBJ1-1